These T cell receptor beta chains were read from a single sample in a study of T cell clones after liver transplantation. Profiled with immunoSEQ multiplex PCR; TCRdb holds only in-frame clones, not every one. Of about 72,000 clones listed, about 92% are singletons. The sequencing here drew on CD4+ T cells from blood, taken before liver transplant. Source of these receptors: a human donor who received a liver transplant. Each CDR3 is given with its conserved first and last residue. D genes are given only for firm matches.

>.|TRBJ1-1|TRBV5-1
TGCGCCAGCAGCCCTGGGGTCCAGGGGAACACTGAAGCTTTCTTT
CASSPGVQGNTEAFF
>.|TRBJ1-2|TRBV21-1
TGTGCCAGCAGCAGTAAAAGATGGGGCTACACCTTC
CASSSKRWGYTF
>TRBD1|TRBJ1-5|TRBV7-8
TGTGCCAGCAGCCCGGGACAGGGGGCGATTCAGCCCCAGCATTTT
CASSPGQGAIQPQHF
>TRBD2|TRBJ2-3|TRBV9
TGTGCCAGCAGCGCCCGGGGGACTAGCGGGTATGATACGCAGTATTTT
CASSARGTSGYDTQYF
>TRBD2|TRBJ2-5|TRBV5-1
TGCGCCAGCAGCCTGGGACTAGCGGCCGCGGAGACCCAGTACTTC
CASSLGLAAAETQYF
>.|TRBJ2-3|TRBV14
TGTGCCAGCAGCCAACTTCCCTCGGGCCGCACAGATACGCAGTATTTT
CASSQLPSGRTDTQYF
>.|TRBJ1-3|TRBV19
TGTGCCAGTAGTCCTGTCGGGGGATCTGGAAACACCATATATTTT
CASSPVGGSGNTIYF
>TRBD1|TRBJ1-2|TRBV10-3
TGTGCCATCAGTGAGCTGACAGGGGCGAACTATGGCTACACCTTC
CAISELTGANYGYTF
>.|TRBJ1-1|TRBV9
TGTGCCAGCAGCGTATCTACACAGGGCATGAACACTGAAGCTTTCTTT
CASSVSTQGMNTEAFF
>.|TRBJ2-2|TRBV4-3
TGCGCCAGCAGCCAAGAAACAGGGATTTTAAACACCGGGGAGCTGTTTTTT
CASSQETGILNTGELFF
>.|TRBJ2-7|TRBV7-8
TGTGCCAGCAGCTTAGTCCCCCCGGGGTCCTACGAGCAGTACTTC
CASSLVPPGSYEQYF